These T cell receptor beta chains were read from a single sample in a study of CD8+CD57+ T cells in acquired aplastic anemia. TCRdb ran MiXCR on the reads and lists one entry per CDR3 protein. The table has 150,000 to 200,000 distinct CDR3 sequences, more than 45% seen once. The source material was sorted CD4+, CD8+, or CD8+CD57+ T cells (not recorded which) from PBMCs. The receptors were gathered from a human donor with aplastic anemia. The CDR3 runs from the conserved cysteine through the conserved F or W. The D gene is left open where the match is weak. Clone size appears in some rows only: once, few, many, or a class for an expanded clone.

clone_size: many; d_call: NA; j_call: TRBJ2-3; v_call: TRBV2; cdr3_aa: CASSDMGSLRTDTQYF; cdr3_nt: TGTGCCAGCAGTGATATGGGTTCCCTCCGCACAGATACGCAGTATTTT
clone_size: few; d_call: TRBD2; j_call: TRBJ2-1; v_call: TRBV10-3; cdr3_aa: CATWAGVEQFF; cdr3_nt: TGTGCCACCTGGGCGGGAGTAGAGCAGTTCTTC
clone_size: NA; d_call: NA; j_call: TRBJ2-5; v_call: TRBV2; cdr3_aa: CASDGGFSETRYF; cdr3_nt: TGTGCCAGCGACGGTGGGTTTTCGGAGACCCGGTACTTC
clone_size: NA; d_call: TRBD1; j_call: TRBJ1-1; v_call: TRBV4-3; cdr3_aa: CASSHGTANTEAFF; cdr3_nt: TGCGCCAGCAGCCACGGGACAGCGAACACTGAAGCTTTCTTT
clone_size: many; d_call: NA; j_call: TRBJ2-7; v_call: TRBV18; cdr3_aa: CASSGAGRNEQYF; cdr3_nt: TGTGCCAGCTCAGGGGCAGGGCGAAATGAGCAGTACTTC
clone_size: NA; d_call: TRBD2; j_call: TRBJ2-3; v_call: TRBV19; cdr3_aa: CASMGLAGSDTQYF; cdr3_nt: TGTGCCAGTATGGGACTAGCGGGTTCAGATACGCAGTATTTT
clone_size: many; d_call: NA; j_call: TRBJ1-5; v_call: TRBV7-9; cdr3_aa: CASNERFDQPQHF; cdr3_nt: TGTGCCAGCAACGAAAGGTTCGATCAGCCCCAGCATTTT
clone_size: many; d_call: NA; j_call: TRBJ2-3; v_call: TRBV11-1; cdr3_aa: CASSYGGPSGDTQYF; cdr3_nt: TGTGCCAGCAGCTATGGAGGACCCTCAGGAGATACGCAGTATTTT
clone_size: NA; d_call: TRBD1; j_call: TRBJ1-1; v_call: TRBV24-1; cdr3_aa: CATKQGGDTEAFF; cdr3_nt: TGTGCCACCAAGCAGGGGGGCGACACTGAAGCTTTCTTT
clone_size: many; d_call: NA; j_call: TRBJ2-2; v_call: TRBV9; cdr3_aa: CASSARRVTGELFF; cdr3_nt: TGTGCCAGCAGCGCACGCAGGGTAACCGGGGAGCTGTTTTTT
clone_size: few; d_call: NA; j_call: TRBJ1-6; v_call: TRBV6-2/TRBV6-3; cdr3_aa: CASSYSRQQSSYKSPLHF; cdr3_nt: TGTGCCAGCAGTTACTCGCGGCAGCAGAGCTCCTATAAGTCACCCCTCCACTTT
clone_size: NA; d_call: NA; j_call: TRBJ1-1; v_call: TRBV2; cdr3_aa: CASSASNRDTTEAFF; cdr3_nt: TGTGCCAGCAGTGCAAGTAACCGGGACACCACTGAAGCTTTCTTT
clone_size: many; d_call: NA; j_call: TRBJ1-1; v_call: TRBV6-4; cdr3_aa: CASRGRETEAFF; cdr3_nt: TGTGCCAGCAGGGGCAGGGAGACTGAAGCTTTCTTT
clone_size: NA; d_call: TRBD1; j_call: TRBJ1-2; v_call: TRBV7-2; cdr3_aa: CASSSRQGRTHGYTF; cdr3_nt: TGTGCCAGCAGCTCCAGACAGGGGAGGACCCATGGCTACACCTTC
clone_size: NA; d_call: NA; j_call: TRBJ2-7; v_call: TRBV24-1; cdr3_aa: CATSDALTGPSYEQYF; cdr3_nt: TGTGCCACCAGTGACGCCCTGACAGGACCTTCCTACGAGCAGTACTTC
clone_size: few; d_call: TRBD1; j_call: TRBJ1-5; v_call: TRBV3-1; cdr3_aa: CASSPRDRGTGQPQHF; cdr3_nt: TGTGCCAGCAGCCCCCGGGACAGGGGTACGGGTCAGCCCCAGCATTTT
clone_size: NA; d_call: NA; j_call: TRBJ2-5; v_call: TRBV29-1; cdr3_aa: CSVGGGTQYF; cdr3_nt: TGCAGCGTTGGAGGCGGGACCCAGTACTTC
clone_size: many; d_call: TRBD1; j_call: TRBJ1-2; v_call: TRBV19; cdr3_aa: CASSPGQGGYGYTF; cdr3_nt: TGTGCCAGTAGTCCGGGACAGGGCGGCTATGGCTACACCTTC
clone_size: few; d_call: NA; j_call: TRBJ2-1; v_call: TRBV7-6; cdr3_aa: CASSLGTGTLNEQFF; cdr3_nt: TGTGCCAGCAGCTTGGGAACAGGGACCCTCAATGAGCAGTTCTTC
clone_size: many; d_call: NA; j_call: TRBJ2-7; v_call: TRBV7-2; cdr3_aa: CASSLAGGEQYF; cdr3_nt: TGTGCCAGCAGCTTAGCCGGGGGTGAGCAGTACTTC
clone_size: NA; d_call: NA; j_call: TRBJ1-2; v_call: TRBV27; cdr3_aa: CASSPGEGWTGYTF; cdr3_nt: TGTGCCAGCAGTCCTGGAGAGGGGTGGACTGGCTACACCTTC
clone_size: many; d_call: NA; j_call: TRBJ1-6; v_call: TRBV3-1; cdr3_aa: CASSQDITGSYNSPLHF; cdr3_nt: TGTGCCAGCAGCCAAGATATTACAGGGTCCTATAATTCACCCCTCCACTTT
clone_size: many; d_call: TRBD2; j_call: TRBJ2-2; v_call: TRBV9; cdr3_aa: CASSVRGSDTGELFF; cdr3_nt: TGTGCCAGCAGCGTCCGCGGGAGCGACACCGGGGAGCTGTTTTTT
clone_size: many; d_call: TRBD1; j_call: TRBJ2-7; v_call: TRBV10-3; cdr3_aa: CAISPGQGAGQYF; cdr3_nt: TGTGCCATCAGTCCGGGACAGGGCGCTGGGCAGTACTTC
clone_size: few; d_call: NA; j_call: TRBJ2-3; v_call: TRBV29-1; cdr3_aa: CSVTQHTQYF; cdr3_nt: TGCAGCGTTACTCAGCATACGCAGTATTTT
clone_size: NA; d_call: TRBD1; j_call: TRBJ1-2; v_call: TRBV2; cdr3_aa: CASARQGGGVYTF; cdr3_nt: TGTGCCAGCGCCAGGCAGGGGGGCGGTGTCTACACCTTC
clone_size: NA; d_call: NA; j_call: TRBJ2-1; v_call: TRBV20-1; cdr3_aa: CSASEGLGYNEQFF; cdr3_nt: TGCAGTGCTAGTGAGGGACTTGGTTACAATGAGCAGTTCTTC
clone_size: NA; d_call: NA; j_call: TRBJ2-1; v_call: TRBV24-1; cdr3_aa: CATSDLGRGRDEQFF; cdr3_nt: TGTGCCACCAGTGATTTGGGCCGGGGGCGCGATGAGCAGTTCTTC
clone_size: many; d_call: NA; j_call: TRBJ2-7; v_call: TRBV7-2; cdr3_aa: CASSLRTVGYHEQYF; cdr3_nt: TGTGCCAGCAGCTTAAGGACAGTGGGATACCACGAGCAGTACTTC
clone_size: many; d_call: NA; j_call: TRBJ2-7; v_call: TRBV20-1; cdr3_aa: CSAQSAAVASYEQYF; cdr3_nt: TGCAGTGCTCAATCGGCAGCGGTTGCTTCCTACGAGCAGTACTTC
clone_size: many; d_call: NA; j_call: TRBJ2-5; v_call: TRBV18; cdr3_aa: CASSRTGPETQYF; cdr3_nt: TGTGCCAGCTCAAGAACCGGGCCAGAGACCCAGTACTTC
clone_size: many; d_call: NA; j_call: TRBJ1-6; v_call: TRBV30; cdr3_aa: CAWSDDREYNSPLHF; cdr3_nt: TGTGCCTGGAGTGACGACAGAGAATATAATTCACCCCTCCACTTT
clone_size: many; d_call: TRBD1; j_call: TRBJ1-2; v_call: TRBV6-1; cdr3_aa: CASSEEAGGNGYTF; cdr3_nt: TGTGCCAGCAGTGAAGAGGCAGGGGGAAATGGCTACACCTTC
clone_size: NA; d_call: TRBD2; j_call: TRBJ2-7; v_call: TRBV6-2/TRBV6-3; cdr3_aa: CASNSGGAYGQYF; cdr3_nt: TGTGCCAGCAATTCGGGGGGGGCCTACGGGCAGTACTTC
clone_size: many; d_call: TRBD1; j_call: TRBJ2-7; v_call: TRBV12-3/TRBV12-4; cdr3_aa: CASSAPGDRSYEQYF; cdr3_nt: TGTGCCAGCAGCGCTCCAGGGGACAGGTCCTACGAGCAGTACTTC
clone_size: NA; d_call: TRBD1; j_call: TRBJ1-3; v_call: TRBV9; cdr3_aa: CASSVTRQGGGGNTIYF; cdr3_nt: TGTGCCAGCAGCGTTACTCGTCAGGGGGGTGGTGGAAACACCATATATTTT
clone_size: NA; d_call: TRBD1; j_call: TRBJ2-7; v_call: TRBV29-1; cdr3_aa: CSASDGTGFGEQYF; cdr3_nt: TGCAGCGCCTCAGATGGGACAGGGTTCGGCGAGCAGTACTTC